This is a list of T cell receptor beta chains from one sample in a study of blood T cell repertoires in COVID-19. TCRdb's table, derived via immunoSEQ multiplex PCR, lists solely in-frame clones and lacks some. This table holds 130,000 to 150,000 clones, roughly 80% found once. The specimen was peripheral blood. Receptors were obtained from an elderly woman with acute or convalescent COVID-19. CDR3s include the opening cysteine and the closing phenylalanine or tryptophan. Fields, in order: clone size, J gene, V gene, CDR3 protein. The size entry is marked missing in some rows and otherwise reads once, few, many or a size class.

>.|TRBJ1-1|TRBV2
CASSRSGPNTEAFF
>.|TRBJ1-2|TRBV24-1
CATSDQGQGGDGYTF
>.|TRBJ2-2|TRBV25-1
CASSPTGRRGPGELFF
>few|TRBJ1-2|TRBV19
CASSTRDSMGYTF
>.|TRBJ1-2|TRBV4-1
CASSPDRGGYTF
>.|TRBJ1-1|TRBV6-2/TRBV6-3
CASSTSFQNRGSEAFF
>few|TRBJ1-2|TRBV6-5
CASSLSTGASYGYTF
>once|TRBJ1-2|TRBV7-2
CASSSRYPTGGDGYTF
>once|TRBJ1-3|TRBV7-9
CASSPRQGMGPSGNTIYF
>.|TRBJ1-2|TRBV5-1
CASSLDRGRGYTF
>.|TRBJ2-2|TRBV4-1
CASSQAGAGVWTGELFF
>.|TRBJ2-4|TRBV10-1
CASSEPRQAGLAKNIQYF
>.|TRBJ2-2|TRBV10-2
CASSASQAKIAGELFF
>.|TRBJ2-3|TRBV19
CASSFGQTDTQYF
>.|TRBJ2-1|TRBV6-5
CASSAPSNYNEQFF
>once|TRBJ1-2|TRBV7-6
CASSPTPGPDGYTF
>.|TRBJ2-7|TRBV6-6
CASSYSGQSDEQYF
>.|TRBJ1-3|TRBV13
CASSFGQGSGNTIYF
>.|TRBJ1-6|TRBV5-4
CASRSASNNSPLHF
>.|TRBJ1-4|TRBV5-1
CASSRGTAEKLFF
>.|TRBJ2-2|TRBV24-1
CATSDHPTGELFF
>.|TRBJ1-2|TRBV6-5
CASSHQVNYGYTF
>.|TRBJ1-4|TRBV3-1/TRBV3-2
CASSQDSATNEKLFF
>.|TRBJ1-1|TRBV6-5
CASRSGQGYTEAFF
>.|TRBJ2-5|TRBV11-1
CASSLDIAGPSETQYF
>.|TRBJ2-1|TRBV29-1
CSVRGMRQGATEQFF
>.|TRBJ2-1|TRBV2
CASSTRGLYNEQFF
>.|TRBJ1-1|TRBV6-2/TRBV6-3
CASSNTGATEAFF
>.|TRBJ1-6|TRBV6-5
CASSYSTSYNSPLHF
>.|TRBJ1-2|TRBV18
CASSPDTGSYGYTF
>.|TRBJ2-1|TRBV5-1
CASSWTSGGYNEQFF
>.|TRBJ1-6|TRBV10-3
CAISESLGQGLSPLHF
>.|TRBJ1-1|TRBV19
CASSIDRGAFF
>few|TRBJ1-1|TRBV6-5
CATFRGTEAFF
>.|TRBJ2-3|TRBV10-3
CAISELGDSRTDTQYF
>few|TRBJ2-7|TRBV4-3
CASSQGTGSYVGQYF
>once|TRBJ1-5|TRBV9
CASSPPGFNQPQHF
>few|TRBJ1-1|TRBV5-6
CASSFGGTEAFF
>.|TRBJ1-4|TRBV4-1
CASSHVLYRGRAEKLFF
>few|TRBJ1-1|TRBV6-2/TRBV6-3
CASSYRGQNTEAFF
>.|TRBJ1-5|TRBV3-1/TRBV3-2
CASSQQQGDEGNQPQHF
>.|TRBJ1-2|TRBV3-1/TRBV3-2
CASGGDRVIGGYTF
>.|TRBJ1-1|TRBV7-9
CASSVQGGGTEAFF
>.|TRBJ2-7|TRBV7-2
CASSSRTRDRGNEQYF
>.|TRBJ2-6|TRBV6-2/TRBV6-3
CASSYRNWDSRSGANVLTF
>.|TRBJ2-5|TRBV3-1/TRBV3-2
CASSQRSHGETQYF
>.|TRBJ1-6|TRBV27
CASSLRFQVSSYNSPLHF
>.|TRBJ1-2|TRBV6-5
CASSQAGNYGYTF
>.|TRBJ1-5|TRBV5-1
CASSPTGIQPQHF
>.|TRBJ1-1|TRBV3-1/TRBV3-2
CASSQDWAYTEAFF
>.|TRBJ2-4|TRBV4-1
CASSQVRGALAKNIQYF
>few|TRBJ1-5|TRBV19
CASSSGQGHNQPQHF
>.|TRBJ1-2|TRBV19
CATLGRSNYGYTF
>.|TRBJ2-3|TRBV4-3
CASSPNHKTLTTGGTDTQYF
>.|TRBJ2-7|TRBV7-8
CASSRQGRPYEQYF